These 17 T cell receptor beta chains came from one sample sequenced in a study of T-cell memory formation after mild COVID-19. TCRdb passed the 5' RACE reads through MiXCR, listing each CDR3 protein once. This table has fewer than 700,000 distinct CDR3 sequences, roughly 21% appearing once. Sequenced sample: PBMCs or a T cell subset sorted from them (not recorded which). The receptors derive from an adult woman who had mild COVID-19 (a few samples of this study predate the infection). Cell type and time point are not known.

This clonotype has just a few counts. The genes are TRBV20-1 and TRBJ2-7; D is perhaps TRBD1 (5 bases). The CDR3 covers 15 residues. V gave up 0 bases and J gave up 3 bases, with 15 bases separating them. In germline, CDR1 is DFQATT, CDR2 SNEGSKA (reference sequence). The CDR3 DNA reads as TGCAGTGCTAGAGAGATGACAGAGAGGATCTACGAGCAGTACTTC. Its translation: CSAREMTERIYEQYF.

This clonotype was observed at least ten times. The chain employs TRBV7-3 and TRBJ1-1, with D tentatively TRBD1 (5 bases). This CDR3 has 13 amino acids. V lost 8 bases and J lost 2, with 12 bases in between. Per the germline V gene, CDR1 is SGHTA and CDR2 is FQGTGA. The CDR3 protein is CASSSGVNTEAFF. CDR3 coding DNA: TGTGCCAGCTCATCGGGGGTAAACACTGAAGCTTTCTTT.

The rearrangement uses TRBV15 and TRBJ1-1; no clear D. Germline V gives CDR1 LNHNV, CDR2 YYDKDF (reference sequence). The CDR3 runs 13 residues. Trimming removed 3 bases at V and 10 bases at J, with 15 bases between. The CDR3 loop is CATSREAPNSAFF. For the CDR3, the DNA is TGTGCCACCAGCAGGGAGGCCCCAAATTCAGCTTTCTTT.

This clonotype was seen at least ten times. V gene TRBV5-6 combines with J gene TRBJ1-1; D gene unclear. Per the germline V gene, CDR1 is SGHDT and CDR2 is YYEEEE. This CDR3 has 14 amino acids. Between the trimmed V and J ends, which lost 3 bases and 7 bases, there was a span of 16 bases. DNA for the CDR3: TGTGCCAGCAGCTCCTATCATGGCTGGGTTGAAGCTTTCTTT. This gives the protein CASSSYHGWVEAFF.

This chain links TRBV20-1 with TRBJ2-3, with 9 positions matching TRBD2. The V and J ends lost 3 bases and 0 bases, in that order; junction bases with no gene match: 7. CDR1 is DFQATT, CDR2 SNEGSKA, per germline (reference sequence). The CDR3 has 16 residues. The CDR3 DNA is TGCAGTGCTAGTAGTTCGGCGGGAGGGAGCACAGATACGCAGTATTTT. Its protein product is CSASSSAGGSTDTQYF.

The chain carries TRBV12-3 or TRBV12-4 and TRBJ2-5, with 8 bases matching TRBD2. CDR3 size: 15 residues. V gave up 3 bases and J gave up 5 bases; unmatched junction bases: 8. CDR3 amino acids: CASSFRLAGGETQYF. As DNA, the CDR3 is TGTGCCAGCAGTTTCAGGCTAGCGGGCGGGGAGACCCAGTACTTC.

The chain carries TRBV7-8 and TRBJ2-2; 7 positions match TRBD2. This CDR3 is 16 amino acids long. After removal of 5 bases from V and 7 bases from J, the junction contained 13 bases not matched to a gene. Per germline, CDR1 SGHVS and CDR2 FQNEAQ. The CDR3 DNA reads as TGTGCCAGCAGCCCTGAGATAGCCGCGGGAGTCGGGGAGCTGTTTTTT. Translation: CASSPEIAAGVGELFF.

This chain joins TRBV7-9 and TRBJ2-2, with 7 bases identical to TRBD1. The CDR3 loop spans 16 amino acids. Germline trimming cut 1 base from V and 0 bases from J; bases unmatched to any gene: 2. Germline CDR1 reads SEHNR; CDR2 reads FQNEAQ (reference sequence). CDR3 DNA sequence: TGTGCCAGCAGCTTAGAACAGGGGCCGAACACCGGGGAGCTGTTTTTT. Its translation: CASSLEQGPNTGELFF.

This clonotype occurred a few times. The CDR3 here is CASSFLAGDGTDTQYF. In DNA, the CDR3 is TGTGCCAGCAGTTTCTTAGCGGGAGATGGCACAGATACGCAGTATTTT. The V and J genes are TRBV6-6 and TRBJ2-3; 9 nucleotides agree with TRBD2. This CDR3 region has 16 residues. CDR1 MNHNY and CDR2 SVGAGI come from the germline V gene (reference sequence). With V trimmed by 4 bases and J by 1 base, 6 bases remained unmatched.

This clonotype was picked up many times. The rearrangement joins TRBV10-3 to TRBJ2-7; D ambiguous. The germline V and J ends were trimmed by 3 bases and 5 bases, with 5 bases remaining between them. The CDR3 is made up of 11 amino acids. Germline loops: CDR1 ENHRY, CDR2 SYGVKD. This chain's CDR3 is CAISDKNEQYF. The CDR3 DNA follows: TGTGCCATCAGTGATAAAAACGAGCAGTACTTC.

There are a few counts of this clonotype. The chain combines TRBV6-2 or TRBV6-3 with TRBJ2-5; D is uncertain. The germline V and J ends were trimmed by 0 bases and 5 bases, with 16 bases remaining between them. CDR3 size: 16 residues. Germline V CDR1 and CDR2: MNHEY, SVGEGT. CDR3 nucleotide sequence: TGTGCCAGCAGTTACTCGACCGGCAGGTTCCGGGAGACCCAGTACTTC. It codes for CASSYSTGRFRETQYF.

This clonotype was seen more than once but under ten times. J is TRBJ1-2 and V is TRBV2; D is perhaps TRBD1 (6 bases). CDR1 and CDR2 (germline): SNHLY, FYNNEI. This CDR3 is 15 amino acids long. The V end was cut by 2 bases, the J end by 4 bases, with 14 bases between. The CDR3 protein is CASSEWGGGLYGYTF. The CDR3 DNA reads TGTGCCAGCAGTGAATGGGGAGGGGGTCTCTATGGCTACACCTTC. The variable domain in full, completed from reference TRBV2 and TRBJ1-2, reads EPEVTQTPSHQVTQMGQEVILRCVPISNHLYFYWYRQILGQKVEFLVSFYNNEISEKSEIFDDQFSVERPDGSNFTLKIRSTKLEDSAMYFCASSEWGGGLYGYTFGSGTRLTVV.

This clonotype was found a few times. The chain joins TRBV7-3 to TRBJ2-1, with TRBD2 identical over 8 bases. This CDR3 spans 17 amino acids. Trimming at V came to 1 base and at J to 6 bases, leaving 11 bases not matched to a gene. CDR1 is SGHTA, CDR2 FQGTGA, per germline. The CDR3 sequence is CASSLRRTSNYLNEQFF. The CDR3, as DNA: TGTGCCAGCAGCTTAAGAAGGACTAGCAACTACCTCAATGAGCAGTTCTTC. The whole variable domain, remainder taken from reference TRBV7-3 and TRBJ2-1, is GAGVSQTPSNKVTEKGKYVELRCDPISGHTALYWYRQSLGQGPEFLIYFQGTGAADDSGLPNDRFFAVRPEGSVSTLKIQRTERGDSAVYLCASSLRRTSNYLNEQFFGPGTRLTVL.

The rearrangement uses TRBV28 and TRBJ1-5; D is ambiguous. CDR3 length equals 16 residues. Per germline, CDR1 MDHEN and CDR2 SYDVKM. V dropped 9 bases and J dropped 0 bases, with 18 bases sitting between them. The CDR3 sequence is CASRPARGISNQPQHF. The CDR3 DNA is TGTGCCAGTCGACCGGCACGAGGAATTAGCAATCAGCCCCAGCATTTT.

This clonotype was found many times. The chain carries TRBV10-3 and TRBJ2-7; D gene ambiguous. The CDR3 contains 13 residues. V shed 4 bases and J shed 2 bases, with 9 bases lying between them. Germline assignment: CDR1 ENHRY and CDR2 SYGVKD. CDR3 amino acids: CAISGVRTYEQYF. For the CDR3, the DNA is TGTGCCATCAGTGGGGTTAGAACCTACGAGCAGTACTTC.

In its sample, this clonotype was seen many times. J is TRBJ2-6 and V is TRBV3-1; 8 bases align to TRBD1. The CDR3 runs to 17 residues. CDR1 is LGHDT and CDR2 is YNNKEL in the germline V gene (reference sequence). V shed 6 bases and J 3 bases; nucleotides not matched to a gene: 10. Written as DNA, the CDR3 is TGTGCCAGCAGTATGACAGGGGCGCGTTATGGGGCCAACGTCCTGACTTTC. This encodes CASSMTGARYGANVLTF.

This clonotype was observed a few times. This chain joins TRBV7-2 and TRBJ2-7; D not certain. Trimming removed 0 bases from V and 5 bases from J, with 8 bases in between. Looked up from germline, CDR1 is SGHTA and CDR2 is FQGNSA. The CDR3 contains 13 residues. CDR3 sequence reads: CASSLARPHEQYF. In nucleotides, the CDR3 is TGTGCCAGCAGCTTAGCGCGGCCGCACGAGCAGTACTTC.